This T cell receptor (beta chain) was profiled in a study of T cell repertoires in cytomegalovirus infection. Looking at the study overall: TCR beta signatures that were public indicated CMV infection and matching HLA type.

Study-wide results and limits: Summed public TCR beta family frequency identified CMV carriers bearing the relevant HLA. Dominant in the ex vivo response were TCR beta clonotypes restricted by HLA-C and specific for CMV.

TCRdb itself ran the reads through MiXCR, one entry per CDR3 protein. The table records hundreds of thousands of distinct CDR3 sequences, roughly 16% of them present only once. Germline V CDR1 and CDR2: SGHNT, YYREEE (reference sequence). CDR3 length: 13 residues. The V end was cut by 6 bases, the J end by 5 bases, with 14 bases between. Note on this clonotype: Its antigen is not known.

This receptor was identified in a human donor in good health (CMV status not recorded). Some clones in this sample may be carry-over from other donors' samples. Sequenced material: PBMCs. This chain links TRBV5-4 with TRBJ2-5; possibly TRBD2 for D (5 bases). CDR3 amino acids: CASNRGMGETQYF. The CDR3 DNA follows: TGTGCCAGCAATCGGGGAATGGGGGAGACCCAGTACTTC.